The clone carrying this T cell receptor beta chain was detected many times. Researchers took RNA transcripts and amplified the TCR beta CDR3 regions from them. Carried out on the TCR CDR3, a first-round RT-PCR used the HTBI primer set. MiXCR, run by TCRdb on the multiplex PCR reads, gives a single entry per CDR3 protein. The sample has about 590,000 distinct CDR3 sequences; about a sixth are singletons. Stability of Graves' hyperthyroidism was defined as absent ophthalmopathy progression within 18 months. Recently diagnosed hyperthyroidism of less than 2 months' duration affected patients aged 18 to 65. Exclusion followed for patients with uncontrolled infection, other autoimmune disease, pregnancy or lactation. The trim removed 3 bases at V and 0 bases at J, leaving 8 bases unmatched. This CDR3 contains 17 residues. CDR1 is SGHAT, CDR2 FQNNGV, per germline. The data originate from a study of T cells in Graves' hyperthyroidism and ophthalmopathy.

This sequence was found in a woman under 40 with Graves' hyperthyroidism. The V and J genes are TRBV11-2 and TRBJ2-7; TRBD2 aligns across 10 bases. Specimen: blood. The CDR3: CASSFSSGGLTSYEQYF. Written as DNA, the CDR3 is TGTGCCAGCAGCTTTAGTAGCGGGGGGCTAACCTCCTACGAGCAGTACTTC.